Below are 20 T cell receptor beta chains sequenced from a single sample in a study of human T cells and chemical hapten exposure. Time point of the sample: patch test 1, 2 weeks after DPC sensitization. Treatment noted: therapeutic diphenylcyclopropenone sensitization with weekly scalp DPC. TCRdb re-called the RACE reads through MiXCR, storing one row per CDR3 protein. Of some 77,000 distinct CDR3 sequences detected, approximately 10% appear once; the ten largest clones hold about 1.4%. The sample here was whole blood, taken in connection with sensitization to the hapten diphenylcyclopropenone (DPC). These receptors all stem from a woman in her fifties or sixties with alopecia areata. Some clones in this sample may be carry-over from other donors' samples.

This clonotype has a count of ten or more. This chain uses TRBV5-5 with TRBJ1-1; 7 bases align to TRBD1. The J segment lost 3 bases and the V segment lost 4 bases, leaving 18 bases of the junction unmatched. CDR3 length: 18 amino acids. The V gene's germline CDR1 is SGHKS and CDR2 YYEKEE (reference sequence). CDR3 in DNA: TGTGCCAGCAGCCGAGACAGGGATGGGTTGAGTGGGGACACTGAAGCTTTCTTT. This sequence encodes CASSRDRDGLSGDTEAFF.

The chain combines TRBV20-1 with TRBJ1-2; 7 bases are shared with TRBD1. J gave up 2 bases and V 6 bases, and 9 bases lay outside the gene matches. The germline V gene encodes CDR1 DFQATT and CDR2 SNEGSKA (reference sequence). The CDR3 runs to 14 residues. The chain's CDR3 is CSAPEGQQNYGYTF. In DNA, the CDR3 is TGCAGTGCCCCGGAGGGACAGCAAAACTATGGCTACACCTTC.

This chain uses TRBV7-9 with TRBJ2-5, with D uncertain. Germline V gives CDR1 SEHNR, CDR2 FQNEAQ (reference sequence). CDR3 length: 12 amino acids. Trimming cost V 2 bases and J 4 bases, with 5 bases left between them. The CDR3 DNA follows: TGTGCCAGCAGCTTATCCGGAGAGACCCAGTACTTC. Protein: CASSLSGETQYF.

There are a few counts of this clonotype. The CDR3 reads CASSYSARVNTEAFF. The DNA of the CDR3 is TGTGCCAGCAGTTACTCCGCCAGGGTGAACACTGAAGCTTTCTTT. This chain joins TRBV6-2 or TRBV6-3 and TRBJ1-1; tentatively, D is TRBD1 (5 bases). V lost 0 bases and J lost 0, with 8 bases in between. There are 15 residues in the CDR3. Per germline, CDR1 MNHEY and CDR2 SVGEGT.

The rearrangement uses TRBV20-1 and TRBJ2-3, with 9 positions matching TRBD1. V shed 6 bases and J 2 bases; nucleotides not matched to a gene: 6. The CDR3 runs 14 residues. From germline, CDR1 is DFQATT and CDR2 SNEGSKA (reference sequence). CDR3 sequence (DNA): TGCAGTGCGAGGACAGGGGTTTTCACAGATACGCAGTATTTT. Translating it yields CSARTGVFTDTQYF.

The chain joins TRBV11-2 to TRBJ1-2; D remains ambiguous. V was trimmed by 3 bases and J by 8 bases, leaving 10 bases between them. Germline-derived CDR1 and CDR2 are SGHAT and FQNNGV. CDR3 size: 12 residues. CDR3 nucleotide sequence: TGTGCCAGCAGCTTGAGCGGGAAAGGCTACACCTTC. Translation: CASSLSGKGYTF.

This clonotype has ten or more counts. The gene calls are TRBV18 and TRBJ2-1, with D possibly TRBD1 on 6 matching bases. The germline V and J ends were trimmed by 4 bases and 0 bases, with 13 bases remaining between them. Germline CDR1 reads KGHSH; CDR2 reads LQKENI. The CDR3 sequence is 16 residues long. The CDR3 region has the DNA TGTGCCAGCTCACTAGAACAGGGTAGCTCCTACAATGAGCAGTTCTTC. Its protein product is CASSLEQGSSYNEQFF.

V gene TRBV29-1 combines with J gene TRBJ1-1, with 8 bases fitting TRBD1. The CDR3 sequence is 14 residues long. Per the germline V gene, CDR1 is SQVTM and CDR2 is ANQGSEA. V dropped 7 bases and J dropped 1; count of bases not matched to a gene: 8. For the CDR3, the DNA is TGCAGCGCCCCAGGACAGGGCAAGAACACTGAAGCTTTCTTT. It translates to CSAPGQGKNTEAFF.

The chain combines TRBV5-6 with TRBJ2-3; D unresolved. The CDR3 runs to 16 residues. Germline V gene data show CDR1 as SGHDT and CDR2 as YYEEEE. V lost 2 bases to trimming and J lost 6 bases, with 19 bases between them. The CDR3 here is CASSLVSGRVSDTQYF. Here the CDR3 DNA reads TGTGCCAGCAGCTTAGTCTCTGGACGGGTTTCGGATACGCAGTATTTT.

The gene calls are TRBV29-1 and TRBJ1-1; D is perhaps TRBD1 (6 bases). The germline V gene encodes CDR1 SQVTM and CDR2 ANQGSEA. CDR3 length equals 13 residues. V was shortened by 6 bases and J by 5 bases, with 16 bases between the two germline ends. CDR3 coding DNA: TGCAGCGTCAAGGGGGGGCTGGGAACTGAAGCTTTCTTT. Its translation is CSVKGGLGTEAFF. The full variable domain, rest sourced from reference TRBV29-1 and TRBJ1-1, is SAVISQKPSRDICQRGTSLTIQCQVDSQVTMMFWYRQQPGQSLTLIATANQGSEATYESGFVIDKFPISRPNLTFSTLTVSNMSPEDSSIYLCSVKGGLGTEAFFGQGTRLTVV.

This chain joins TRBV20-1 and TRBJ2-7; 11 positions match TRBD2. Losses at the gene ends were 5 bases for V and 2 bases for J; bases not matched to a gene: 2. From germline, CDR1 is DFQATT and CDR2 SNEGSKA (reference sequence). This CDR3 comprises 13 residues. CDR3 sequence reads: CSALAGGAYEQYF. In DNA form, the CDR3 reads TGCAGTGCTCTAGCGGGGGGCGCCTACGAGCAGTACTTC.

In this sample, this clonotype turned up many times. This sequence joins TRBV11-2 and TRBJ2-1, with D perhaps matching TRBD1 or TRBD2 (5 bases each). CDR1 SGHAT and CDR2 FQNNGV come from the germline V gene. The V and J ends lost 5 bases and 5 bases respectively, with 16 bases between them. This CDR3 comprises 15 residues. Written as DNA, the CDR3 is TGTGCCAGCAGCCTTGCCCAGGGACGGGACAATGAGCAGTTCTTC. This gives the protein CASSLAQGRDNEQFF. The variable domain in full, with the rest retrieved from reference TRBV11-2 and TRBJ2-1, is EAGVAQSPRYKIIEKRQSVAFWCNPISGHATLYWYQQILGQGPKLLIQFQNNGVVDDSQLPKDRFSAERLKGVDSTLKIQPAKLEDSAVYLCASSLAQGRDNEQFFGPGTRLTVL.

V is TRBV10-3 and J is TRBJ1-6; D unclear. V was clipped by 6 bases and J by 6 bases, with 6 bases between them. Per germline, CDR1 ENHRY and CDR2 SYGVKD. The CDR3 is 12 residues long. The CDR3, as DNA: TGTGCCATCAGCCCCGGTAATTCACCCCTCCACTTT. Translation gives CAISPGNSPLHF.

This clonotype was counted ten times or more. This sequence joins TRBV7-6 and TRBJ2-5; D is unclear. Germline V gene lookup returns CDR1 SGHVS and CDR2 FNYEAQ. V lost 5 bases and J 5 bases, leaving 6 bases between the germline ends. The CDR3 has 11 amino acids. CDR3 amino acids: CASSTLETQYF. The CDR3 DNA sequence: TGTGCCAGCAGCACTCTGGAGACCCAGTACTTC.

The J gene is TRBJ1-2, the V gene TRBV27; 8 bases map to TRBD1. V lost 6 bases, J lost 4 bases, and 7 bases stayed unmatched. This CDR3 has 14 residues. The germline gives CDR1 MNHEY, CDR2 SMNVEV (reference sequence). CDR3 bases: TGTGCCAGCAGCAGGACAGGGTACGGCTATGGCTACACCTTC. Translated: CASSRTGYGYGYTF.

CDR3 residues: CASGRRQGATEAFF. CDR3 nucleotides: TGTGCTAGTGGTAGACGCCAGGGGGCTACTGAAGCTTTCTTT. J is TRBJ1-1 and V is TRBV12-5; 8 positions match TRBD1. This CDR3 is 14 amino acids long. Unmatched junction bases numbered 7, after V lost 5 bases and J lost 5 bases. Per germline, CDR1 LGHNT and CDR2 FRNRAP.

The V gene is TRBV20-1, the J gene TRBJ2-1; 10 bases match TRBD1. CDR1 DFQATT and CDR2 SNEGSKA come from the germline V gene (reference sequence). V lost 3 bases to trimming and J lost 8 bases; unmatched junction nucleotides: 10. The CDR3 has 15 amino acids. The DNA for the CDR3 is TGCAGTGCTAGCAAAAGGGACAGGGGCGTCGATGAGCAGTTCTTC. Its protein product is CSASKRDRGVDEQFF.

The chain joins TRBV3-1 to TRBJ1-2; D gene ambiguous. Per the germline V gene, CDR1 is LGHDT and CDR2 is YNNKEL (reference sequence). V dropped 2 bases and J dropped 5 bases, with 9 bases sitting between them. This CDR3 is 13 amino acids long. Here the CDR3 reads CASSQRSVYGYTF. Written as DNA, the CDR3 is TGTGCCAGCAGCCAACGTTCCGTGTATGGCTACACCTTC. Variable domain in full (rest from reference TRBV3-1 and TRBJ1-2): DTAVSQTPKYLVTQMGNDKSIKCEQNLGHDTMYWYKQDSKKFLKIMFSYNNKELIINETVPNRFSPKSPDKAHLNLHINSLELGDSAVYFCASSQRSVYGYTFGSGTRLTVV.

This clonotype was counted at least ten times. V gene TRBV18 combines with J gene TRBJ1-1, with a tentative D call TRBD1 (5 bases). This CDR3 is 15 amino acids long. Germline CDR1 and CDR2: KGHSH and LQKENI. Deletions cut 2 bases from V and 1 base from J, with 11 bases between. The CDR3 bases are TGTGCCAGCTCACCAGGGGCCACGAGGAACACTGAAGCTTTCTTT. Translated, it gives CASSPGATRNTEAFF.

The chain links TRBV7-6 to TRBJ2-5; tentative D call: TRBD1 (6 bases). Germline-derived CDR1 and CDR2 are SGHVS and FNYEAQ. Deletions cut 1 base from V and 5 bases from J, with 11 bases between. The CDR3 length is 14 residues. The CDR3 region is CASSLGTARETQYF. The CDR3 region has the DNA TGTGCCAGCAGCTTAGGGACAGCCAGGGAGACCCAGTACTTC.